This passage covers 4 T cell receptor beta chains from one sample sequenced in a study of T cell responses to AZD1222 COVID-19 vaccine. TCRdb's copy holds only in-frame clones and misses some; the assay was immunoSEQ multiplex PCR. This table holds about 120,000 clones, around 93% found once. The sample in question was peripheral blood, obtained on day 0 of AZD1222 vaccination. These receptor sequences come from an adult in good health.

The J gene is TRBJ2-6, the V gene TRBV5-8; maybe TRBD1 (6 bases). Trimming removed 1 base from V and 2 bases from J, with 10 bases in between. This CDR3 spans 16 amino acids. Germline values: CDR1 SGHTS, CDR2 YDEGEE. This CDR3 is CASSLLGAPGANVLTF. CDR3 sequence (DNA): TGTGCCAGCAGCTTGTTGGGGGCTCCTGGGGCCAACGTCCTGACTTTC.

The chain couples TRBV5-1 to TRBJ2-7, with D perhaps matching TRBD1 (5 bases). V lost 4 bases, J lost 0 bases, and 14 bases lay in between. The CDR3 extends over 15 amino acids. In germline, CDR1 is SGHRS, CDR2 YFSETQ. CDR3 in amino acids: CASSGTGSLSYEQYF. DNA of the CDR3: TGCGCCAGCAGCGGCACAGGTTCCCTCTCCTACGAGCAGTACTTC.

This clone was seen a handful of times. The chain recombines TRBV4-3 with TRBJ1-1; D is uncertain. Trimming removed 1 base from V and 0 bases from J, with 15 bases in between. The CDR3 is made up of 17 amino acids. CDR1 LGHNA and CDR2 YSLEER come from the germline V gene. CDR3 coding DNA: TGCGCCAGCAGCCAAGTGGCTTCGTTCGGAATGAACACTGAAGCTTTCTTT. Protein: CASSQVASFGMNTEAFF.

V is TRBV3-1 (or the pseudogene TRBV3-2) and J is TRBJ1-4; D is ambiguous. This CDR3 contains 15 residues. Looked up from germline, CDR1 is LGHDT and CDR2 is YNNKEL (reference sequence). Trimming cost V 0 bases and J 2 bases, with 7 bases left between them. The DNA of the CDR3 is TGTGCCAGCAGCCAAGAGAGGCAGACTAATGAAAAACTGTTTTTT. Its translation is CASSQERQTNEKLFF.